Described below is a single T cell receptor beta chain sequence and its context. The antigen is undetermined. This sample was included in a study of T cells in narcolepsy. Study at large: Enrolled donors included narcolepsy type 1 or type 2 patients and healthy controls.

The table came from immunoSEQ multiplex PCR; TCRdb's copy has only in-frame clones and leaves some out. The data contain around 24,000 clones, 81% of them singletons. Unmatched junction bases numbered 7, after V lost 3 bases and J lost 6 bases. Germline V gene sequence: CDR1 ENHRY, CDR2 SYGVKD. The CDR3 consists of 14 residues. Notes on the study in general: Autoreactive clone sequences were missing from some blood memory CD4+ repertoires. Comparing one patient's CSF and blood CD4+ clonotypes highlighted HCRT- and TRIB2-specific autoreactive clonotypes. Healthy controls reportedly lacked the autoreactive clonotypes serially found in patients' blood.

Specimen: memory (CD45RA-) CD4+ T cells from blood. The chain joins TRBV10-3 to TRBJ2-7; TRBD2 agrees at 8 bases. This receptor was identified in a human donor in good health. CDR3 DNA sequence: TGTGCCATCAGTGACCAGCGGGAGAAGTTCGAGCAGTACTTC. This encodes CAISDQREKFEQYF.